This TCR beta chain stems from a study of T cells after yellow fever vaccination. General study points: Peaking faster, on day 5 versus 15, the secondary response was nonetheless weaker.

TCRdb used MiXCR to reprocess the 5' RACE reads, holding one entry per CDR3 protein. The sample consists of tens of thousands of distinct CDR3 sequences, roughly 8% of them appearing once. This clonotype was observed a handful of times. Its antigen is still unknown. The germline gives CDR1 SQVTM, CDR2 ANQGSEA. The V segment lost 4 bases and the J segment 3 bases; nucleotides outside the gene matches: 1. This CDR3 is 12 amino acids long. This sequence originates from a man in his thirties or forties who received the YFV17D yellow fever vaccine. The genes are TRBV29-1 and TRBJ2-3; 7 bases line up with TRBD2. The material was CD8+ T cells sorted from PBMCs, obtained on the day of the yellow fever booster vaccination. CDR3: CSVASGTDTQYF. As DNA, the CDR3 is TGCAGCGTTGCTAGCGGAACAGATACGCAGTATTTT.